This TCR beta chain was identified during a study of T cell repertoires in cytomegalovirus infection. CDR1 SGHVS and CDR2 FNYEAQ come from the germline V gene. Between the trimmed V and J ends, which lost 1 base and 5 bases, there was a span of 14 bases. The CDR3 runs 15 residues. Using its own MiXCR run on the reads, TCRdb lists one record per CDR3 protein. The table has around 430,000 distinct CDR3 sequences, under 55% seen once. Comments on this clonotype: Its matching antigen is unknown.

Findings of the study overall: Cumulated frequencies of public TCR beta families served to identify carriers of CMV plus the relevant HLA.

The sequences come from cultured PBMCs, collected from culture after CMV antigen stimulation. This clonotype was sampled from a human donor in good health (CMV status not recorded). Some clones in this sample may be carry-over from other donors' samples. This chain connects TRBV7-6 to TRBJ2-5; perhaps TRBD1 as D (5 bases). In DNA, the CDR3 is TGTGCCAGCAGCTTAGGGGCAGGGCAATTTGAGACCCAGTACTTC. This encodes CASSLGAGQFETQYF.